Listed here are 19 T cell receptor beta chains from one sample, sequenced in a study of blood T cell repertoires in COVID-19. Data came from immunoSEQ multiplex PCR; TCRdb stores just in-frame clones and leaves some out. The sample yields 200,000 to 250,000 clones, more than 65% seen once. Material for sequencing was peripheral blood. The receptors stem from a young woman who had recovered from COVID-19.

V is TRBV5-1 and J is TRBJ2-7, with 11 positions matching TRBD2. The germline V gene has CDR1 SGHRS and CDR2 YFSETQ. V trimming: 3 bases; J trimming: 2 bases; junction bases outside the gene matches: 7. The CDR3 runs to 16 residues. The CDR3 region has the DNA TGCGCCAGCAGCTCCACCGGGACTAGCGGTACCTACGAGCAGTACTTC. Translation gives CASSSTGTSGTYEQYF.

The chain uses TRBV6-5 and TRBJ2-5, with D possibly TRBD1 on 5 matching bases. The germline V and J ends were trimmed by 2 bases and 3 bases, with 13 bases remaining between them. CDR3 size: 15 residues. Germline V gene data show CDR1 as MNHEY and CDR2 as SVGAGI. The CDR3 loop is CASSYQRTREETQYF. The CDR3 bases are TGTGCCAGCAGTTACCAACGAACCAGGGAAGAGACCCAGTACTTC.

The CDR3 sequence: CASSRDRDSYEQYF. CDR3 in DNA: TGTGCCAGTAGCCGGGACAGGGACTCCTACGAGCAGTACTTC. V and J are TRBV6-6 and TRBJ2-7; 9 nucleotides agree with TRBD1. This CDR3 has 14 residues. V was clipped by 9 bases and J by 0 bases; unmatched bases: 6. From germline, CDR1 is MNHNY and CDR2 SVGAGI (reference sequence).

The sample holds a few counts of this clone. The rearrangement joins TRBV2 to TRBJ1-2; TRBD1 aligns across 10 bases. Germline trimming cut 5 bases from V and 3 bases from J; bases unmatched to any gene: 3. There are 14 residues in the CDR3. Germline V lookup: CDR1 SNHLY, CDR2 FYNNEI. The CDR3 region has the DNA TGTGCCAGCAGTCTAGGACAGGGGGACTATGGCTACACCTTC. Residues: CASSLGQGDYGYTF.

The gene calls are TRBV2 and TRBJ2-3; D possibly corresponds to TRBD1 (6 bases). The CDR3 totals 16 residues. With 4 bases removed from V and 0 bases from J, the gap between germline ends came to 14 bases. The germline gives CDR1 SNHLY, CDR2 FYNNEI. This CDR3 reads CASSAHRVLSTDTQYF. CDR3 DNA sequence: TGTGCCAGCAGTGCCCACAGGGTCCTTAGCACAGATACGCAGTATTTT.

As for this clone: Distinct nucleotide sequences in the sample also encode this CDR3. The chain has TRBV6-1 and TRBJ2-7, with D tentatively TRBD2 (6 bases). This CDR3 region has 13 residues. The V and J ends lost 3 bases and 3 bases respectively, with 9 bases between them. Looked up from germline, CDR1 is MNHNS and CDR2 is SASEGT. This CDR3 reads CASSDSGSYEQYF. The CDR3 DNA reads TGTGCCAGCAGTGATTCCGGGAGCTACGAGCAGTACTTC.

This rearrangement joins TRBV7-9 to TRBJ2-1, with TRBD2 matching 9 bases. The CDR3 has 14 residues. Germline V gene sequence: CDR1 SEHNR, CDR2 FQNEAQ (reference sequence). V gave up 5 bases and J gave up 9 bases; unmatched junction bases: 8. CDR3 protein: CASSPLQAGGEQFF. The CDR3 DNA follows: TGTGCCAGCAGCCCCCTTCAAGCGGGAGGTGAGCAGTTCTTC.

The chain joins TRBV11-3 to TRBJ2-5, with 12 bases lining up with TRBD2. CDR1 SGHNT and CDR2 YENEEA come from the germline V gene. The CDR3 length is 15 residues. J was trimmed by 3 bases and V by 6 bases; bases with no gene match: 5. The CDR3 nucleotides are TGTGCCAGCAGTTATCGGACTAGCGGGAAAGAGACCCAGTACTTC. Translating it yields CASSYRTSGKETQYF.

The chain is built from TRBV5-1 and TRBJ1-2; possible D gene TRBD1, 6 bases. The CDR3 consists of 14 residues. V gave up 1 base and J gave up 6 bases, with 13 bases separating them. Germline CDR1 SGHRS, CDR2 YFSETQ. The CDR3 DNA sequence: TGCGCCAGCAGCTTGCCCGGGACACAAGATGGCTACACCTTC. Its protein product is CASSLPGTQDGYTF. Drawing the rest from reference TRBV5-1 and TRBJ1-2, the complete variable domain is KAGVTQTPRYLIKTRGQQVTLSCSPISGHRSVSWYQQTPGQGLQFLFEYFSETQRNKGNFPGRFSGRQFSNSRSEMNVSTLELGDSALYLCASSLPGTQDGYTFGSGTRLTVV.

The V and J genes are TRBV5-6 and TRBJ1-6; 10 bases fit TRBD1. With V trimmed by 4 bases and J by 9 bases, 7 bases remained unmatched. The length of the CDR3 is 15 residues. Germline lookup yields CDR1 SGHDT and CDR2 YYEEEE. CDR3 sequence: CASSKDRGQSSPLHF. CDR3 in DNA: TGTGCCAGCAGCAAAGACAGGGGGCAGAGTTCACCCCTCCACTTT.

This chain links TRBV6-2 or TRBV6-3 with TRBJ2-7; 11 positions match TRBD2. Trimming removed 4 bases from V and 9 bases from J; junction bases left unmatched: 2. There are 12 residues in the CDR3. The V gene's germline CDR1 is MNHEY and CDR2 SVGEGT. DNA for the CDR3: TGTGCCAGCAGTTCGCTAGCGGGAGGGCAGTACTTC. Encoded protein: CASSSLAGGQYF.

The rearrangement uses TRBV2 and TRBJ2-1; possible D gene TRBD2, 7 bases. V shed 6 bases and J shed 16 bases, with 22 bases lying between them. Germline loops: CDR1 SNHLY, CDR2 FYNNEI. CDR3 length: 13 amino acids. Written as DNA, the CDR3 is TGTGCCAGCAGGGGGGCTAGCGGCCCTCAGATATTCTTC. It encodes CASRGASGPQIFF. The full variable domain, in which reference TRBV2 and TRBJ2-1 provide the parts outside the CDR3, is EPEVTQTPSHQVTQMGQEVILRCVPISNHLYFYWYRQILGQKVEFLVSFYNNEISEKSEIFDDQFSVERPDGSNFTLKIRSTKLEDSAMYFCASRGASGPQIFFGPGTRLTVL.

The chain links TRBV5-1 to TRBJ2-1; the match to TRBD2 covers 8 bases. Germline CDR1 is SGHRS and CDR2 is YFSETQ. Losses at the gene ends were 9 bases for V and 0 bases for J; bases not matched to a gene: 2. The CDR3 spans 13 residues. The CDR3 here is CATGTSSYNEQFF. CDR3 bases: TGCGCCACCGGGACTAGCTCCTACAATGAGCAGTTCTTC.

The chain couples TRBV27 to TRBJ1-2; TRBD1 is a possible D gene (6 bases). The CDR3 consists of 14 residues. V was cut by 2 bases and J by 6 bases, with 13 bases left in between. Germline CDR1 is MNHEY and CDR2 is SMNVEV (reference sequence). The CDR3 spells CASSLIPGVDGYTF. The CDR3 DNA is TGTGCCAGCAGTTTAATCCCAGGGGTGGATGGCTACACCTTC.

This clone came up once. The V gene is TRBV19, the J gene TRBJ2-7; TRBD1 agrees at 9 bases. The CDR3 covers 13 residues. CDR1 is LNHDA, CDR2 SQIVND, per germline (reference sequence). V was clipped by 8 bases and J by 6 bases; unmatched bases: 8. CDR3 protein: CASSGTGHAEQYF. The CDR3 DNA follows: TGTGCCAGTTCCGGGACAGGGCATGCCGAGCAGTACTTC.

This clone was seen only once. V and J are TRBV5-1 and TRBJ2-7; tentative D call: TRBD2 (6 bases). CDR3 length: 14 amino acids. Germline lookup yields CDR1 SGHRS and CDR2 YFSETQ. V lost 3 bases and J 7 bases, leaving 17 bases between the germline ends. CDR3 residues: CASSWGLMKGEQYF. CDR3 sequence (DNA): TGCGCCAGCAGCTGGGGACTCATGAAAGGGGAGCAGTACTTC.

The rearrangement joins TRBV5-1 to TRBJ1-2, with D uncertain. The germline V gene encodes CDR1 SGHRS and CDR2 YFSETQ. CDR3 size: 13 residues. The V end lost 0 bases, the J end lost 5 bases, and 8 bases lay between the germline ends. Written as DNA, the CDR3 is TGCGCCAGCAGCTTGGTGACACCATATGGCTACACCTTC. Its translation is CASSLVTPYGYTF.

The chain is built from TRBV3-1 (or the pseudogene TRBV3-2) and TRBJ2-3; D is perhaps TRBD1 (5 bases). CDR3 length equals 16 residues. Deletions cut 1 base from V and 3 bases from J, with 14 bases between. Per germline, CDR1 LGHDT and CDR2 YNNKEL (reference sequence). The CDR3 is CASSQALGRVTDTQYF. CDR3 nucleotide sequence: TGTGCCAGCAGCCAAGCTTTAGGCAGGGTTACAGATACGCAGTATTTT.

The chain joins TRBV4-1 to TRBJ1-6; the D gene is possibly TRBD1 (5 bases). Germline CDR1 is MGHRA and CDR2 is YSYEKL. V lost 0 bases to trimming and J lost 11 bases, with 17 bases between them. The CDR3 has 16 amino acids. CDR3: CASSQDPRHRLPPLHF. CDR3 DNA sequence: TGCGCCAGCAGCCAAGATCCTCGGCACAGGCTCCCACCCCTCCACTTT.